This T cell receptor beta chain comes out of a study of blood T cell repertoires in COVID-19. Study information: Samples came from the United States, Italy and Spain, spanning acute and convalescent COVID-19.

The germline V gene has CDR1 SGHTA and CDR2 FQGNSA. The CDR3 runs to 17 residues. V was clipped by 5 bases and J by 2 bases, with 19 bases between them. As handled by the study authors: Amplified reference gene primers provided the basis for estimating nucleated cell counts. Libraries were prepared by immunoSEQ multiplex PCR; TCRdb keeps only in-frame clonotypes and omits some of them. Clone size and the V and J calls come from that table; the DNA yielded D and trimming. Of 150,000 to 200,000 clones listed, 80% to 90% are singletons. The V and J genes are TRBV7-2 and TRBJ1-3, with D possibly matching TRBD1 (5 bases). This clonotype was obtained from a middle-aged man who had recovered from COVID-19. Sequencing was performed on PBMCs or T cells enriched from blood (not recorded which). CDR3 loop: CASSKSLATVAGNTIYF. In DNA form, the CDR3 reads TGTGCCAGCAGCAAATCCCTCGCGACAGTCGCTGGAAACACCATATATTTT.